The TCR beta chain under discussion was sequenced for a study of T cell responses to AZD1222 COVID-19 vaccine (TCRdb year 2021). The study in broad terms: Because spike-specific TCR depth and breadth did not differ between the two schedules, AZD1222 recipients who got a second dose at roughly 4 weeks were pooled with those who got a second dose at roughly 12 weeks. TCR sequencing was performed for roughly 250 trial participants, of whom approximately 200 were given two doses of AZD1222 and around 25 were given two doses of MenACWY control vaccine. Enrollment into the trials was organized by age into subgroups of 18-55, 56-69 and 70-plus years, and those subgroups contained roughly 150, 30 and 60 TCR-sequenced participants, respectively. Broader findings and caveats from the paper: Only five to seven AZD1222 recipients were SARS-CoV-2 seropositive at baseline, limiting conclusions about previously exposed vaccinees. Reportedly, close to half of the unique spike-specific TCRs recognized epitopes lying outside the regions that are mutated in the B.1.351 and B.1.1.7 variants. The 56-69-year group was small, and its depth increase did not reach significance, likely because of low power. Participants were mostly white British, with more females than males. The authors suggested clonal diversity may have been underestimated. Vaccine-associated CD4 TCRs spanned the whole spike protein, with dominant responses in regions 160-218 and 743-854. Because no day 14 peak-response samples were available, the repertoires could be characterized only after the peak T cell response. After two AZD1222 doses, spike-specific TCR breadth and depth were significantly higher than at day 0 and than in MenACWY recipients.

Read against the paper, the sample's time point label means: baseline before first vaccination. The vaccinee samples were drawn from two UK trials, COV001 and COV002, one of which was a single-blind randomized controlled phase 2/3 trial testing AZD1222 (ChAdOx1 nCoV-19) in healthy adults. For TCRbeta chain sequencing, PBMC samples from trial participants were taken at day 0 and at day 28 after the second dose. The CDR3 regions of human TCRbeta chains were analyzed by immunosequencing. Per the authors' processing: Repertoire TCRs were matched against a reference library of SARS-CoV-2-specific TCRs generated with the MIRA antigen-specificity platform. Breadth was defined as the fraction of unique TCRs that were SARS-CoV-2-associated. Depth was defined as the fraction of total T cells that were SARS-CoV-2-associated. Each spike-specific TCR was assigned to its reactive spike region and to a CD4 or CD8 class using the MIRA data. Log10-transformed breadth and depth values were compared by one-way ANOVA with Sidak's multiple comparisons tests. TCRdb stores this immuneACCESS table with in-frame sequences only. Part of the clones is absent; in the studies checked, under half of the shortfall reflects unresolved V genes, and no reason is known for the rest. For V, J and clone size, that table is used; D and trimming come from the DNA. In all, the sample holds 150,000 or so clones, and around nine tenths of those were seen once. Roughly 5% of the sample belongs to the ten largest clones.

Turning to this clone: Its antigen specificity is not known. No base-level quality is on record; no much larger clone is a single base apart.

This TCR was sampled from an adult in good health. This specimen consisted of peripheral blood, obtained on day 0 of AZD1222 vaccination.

The CDR3 in this case is CASTGQGPGELFF. The nucleotides are TGTGCCAGCACCGGACAGGGGCCCGGGGAGCTGTTTTTT. Here the chain combines TRBV7-9 and TRBJ2-2; a stretch of 9 junction bases matches TRBD1. Inclusive of the bounding cysteine and phenylalanine, the CDR3 is 13 residues long. Just the 39-base CDR3 DNA is kept, in frame starting at base 1. In the germline V gene (reference sequence), CDR1 corresponds to SEHNR and CDR2 to FQNEAQ. Trimmed from V: 7 bases; trimmed from J: 6 bases; junction bases lacking a gene match: 3.